This T cell receptor (beta chain) was sequenced for a study of response to subunit inactivated influenza vaccine. Each CDR3 protein is one row after TCRdb ran MiXCR on the RT-PCR reads. The data show about 500,000 distinct CDR3 sequences, roughly 7.6% seen once. The sequence derives from a man between 50 and 75 years old who received an inactivated influenza vaccine. Sequenced here: PBMCs from blood, sampled less than 25 months after vaccination.

The CDR3, as DNA: TGTGCCAGCAGCCCATCCCTGTCGCGGGGGGAAGAGACCCAGTACTTC. Translation gives CASSPSLSRGEETQYF. The chain links TRBV12-3 or TRBV12-4 to TRBJ2-5; 8 positions agree with TRBD2. V was pared by 6 bases and J by 3 bases, with 12 bases of the junction left unmatched. The CDR3 has 16 residues.